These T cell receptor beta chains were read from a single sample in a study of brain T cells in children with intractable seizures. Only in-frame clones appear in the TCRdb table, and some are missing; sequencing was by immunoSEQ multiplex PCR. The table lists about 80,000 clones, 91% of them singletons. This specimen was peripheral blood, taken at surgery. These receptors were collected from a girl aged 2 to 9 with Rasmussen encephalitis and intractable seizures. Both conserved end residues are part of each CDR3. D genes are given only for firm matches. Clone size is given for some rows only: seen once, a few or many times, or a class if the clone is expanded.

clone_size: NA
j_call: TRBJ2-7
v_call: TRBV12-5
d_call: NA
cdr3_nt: TGTGCTAGTGGTTTGGACCCACGGGCGCACCACGAGCAGTACTTC
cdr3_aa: CASGLDPRAHHEQYF

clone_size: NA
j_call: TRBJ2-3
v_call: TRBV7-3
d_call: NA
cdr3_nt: TGTGCCAGCAGCTTGGGCACAGATACGCAGTATTTT
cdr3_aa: CASSLGTDTQYF

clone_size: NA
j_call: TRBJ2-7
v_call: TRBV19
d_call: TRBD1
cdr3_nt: TGTGCCAGTAAGGCTCGCGACAGGGGTTTGGCTTTGCGGTTTTTGACCTACGAGCAGTACTTC
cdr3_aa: CASKARDRGLALRFLTYEQYF

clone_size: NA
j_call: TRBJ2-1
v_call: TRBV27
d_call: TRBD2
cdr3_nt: TGTGCCAGCAGTTTAGGTCTCGCGGGAGTGACTTTATCCAATGAGCAGTTCTTC
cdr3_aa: CASSLGLAGVTLSNEQFF

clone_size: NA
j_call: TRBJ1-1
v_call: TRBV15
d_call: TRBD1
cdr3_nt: TGTGCCACCAGCAGGCCCGACAGGGAAGAAGGCACTGAAGCTTTCTTT
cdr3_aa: CATSRPDREEGTEAFF

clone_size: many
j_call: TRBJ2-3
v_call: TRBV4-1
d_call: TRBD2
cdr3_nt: TGCGCCAGCAGCCAAGGAACTAGCGGGGGGGCAGATACGCAGTATTTT
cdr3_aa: CASSQGTSGGADTQYF

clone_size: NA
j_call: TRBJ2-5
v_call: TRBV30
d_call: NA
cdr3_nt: TGTGCCTGGAGTGTAAGGTGGGCTACTAGGCCGGAGACCCAGTACTTC
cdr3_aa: CAWSVRWATRPETQYF

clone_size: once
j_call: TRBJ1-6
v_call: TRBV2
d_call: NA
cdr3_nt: TGTGCCAGCAGTGAAGTTCGACCGAGCTCCTATAATTCACCCCTCCACTTT
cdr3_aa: CASSEVRPSSYNSPLHF

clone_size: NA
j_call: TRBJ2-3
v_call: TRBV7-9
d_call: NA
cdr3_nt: TGTGCCAGCAGCTCGAGGGAGGCGTATTTT
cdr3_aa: CASSSREAYF

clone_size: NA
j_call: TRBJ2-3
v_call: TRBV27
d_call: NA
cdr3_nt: TGTGCCAGCAGTCCTCCCTTCACAGATACGCAGTATTTT
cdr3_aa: CASSPPFTDTQYF

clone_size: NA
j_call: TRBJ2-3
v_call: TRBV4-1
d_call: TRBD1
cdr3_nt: TGCGCCAGCAGCCAAGAACCAGGGGGCAATACGCAGTATTTT
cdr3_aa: CASSQEPGGNTQYF

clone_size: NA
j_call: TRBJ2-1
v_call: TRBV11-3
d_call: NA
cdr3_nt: TGTGCCAGCGGAGGGGGTTCTCATGAGCAGTTCTTC
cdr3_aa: CASGGGSHEQFF

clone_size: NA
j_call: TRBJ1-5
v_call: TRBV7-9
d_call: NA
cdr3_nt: TGTGCCAGCAGCTTAAACGGGGAACAGCCCCAGCATTTT
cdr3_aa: CASSLNGEQPQHF

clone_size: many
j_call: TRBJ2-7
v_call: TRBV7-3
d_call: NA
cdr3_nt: TGTGCCAGCAGCTTAACTGGCGGTCGGTTTGACGAGCAGTACTTC
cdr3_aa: CASSLTGGRFDEQYF

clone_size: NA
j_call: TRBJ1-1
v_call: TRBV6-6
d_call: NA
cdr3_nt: TGTGCCAGCAGTTACGGGGGGAGCACTGAAGCTTTCTTT
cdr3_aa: CASSYGGSTEAFF

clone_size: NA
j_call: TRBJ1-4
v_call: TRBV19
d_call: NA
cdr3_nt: TGTGCCAGTAGTAGCCCCCCCCTACAGGCCGAGAATGAAAAACTGTTTTTT
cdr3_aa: CASSSPPLQAENEKLFF

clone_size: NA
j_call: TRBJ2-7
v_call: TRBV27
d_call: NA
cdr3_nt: TGTGCCAGCCGACTCTACGAGCAGTACTTC
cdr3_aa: CASRLYEQYF

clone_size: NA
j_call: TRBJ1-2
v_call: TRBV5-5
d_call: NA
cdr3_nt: TGTGCCAGCAGCCCGGACAATGGAAACTATGGCTACACCTTC
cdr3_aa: CASSPDNGNYGYTF

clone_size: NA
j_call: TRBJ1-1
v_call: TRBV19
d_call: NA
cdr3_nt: TGTGCCAGTAGCTTTCCAGGGCAATATACTGAAGCTTTCTTT
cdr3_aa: CASSFPGQYTEAFF

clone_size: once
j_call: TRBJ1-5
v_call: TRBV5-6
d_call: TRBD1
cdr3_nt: TGTGCCAGCAGCTTGGGAGGGGGCGTCCCTCCTAGCAATCAGCCCCAGCATTTT
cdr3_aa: CASSLGGGVPPSNQPQHF

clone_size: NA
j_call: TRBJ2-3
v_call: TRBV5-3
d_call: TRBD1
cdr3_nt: TGTGCCAGAAGCAACGGGACAGGGGTGACAGATACGCAGTATTTT
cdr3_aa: CARSNGTGVTDTQYF

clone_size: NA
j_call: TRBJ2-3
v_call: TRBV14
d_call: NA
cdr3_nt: TGTGCCAGCAGCCAAAAAGCTGGGGCCGGCACAGATACGCAGTATTTT
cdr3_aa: CASSQKAGAGTDTQYF

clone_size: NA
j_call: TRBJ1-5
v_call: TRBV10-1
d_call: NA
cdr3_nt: TGCGCCAGCAAACAGGGCCTTCGTCAGCCCCAGCATTTT
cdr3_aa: CASKQGLRQPQHF

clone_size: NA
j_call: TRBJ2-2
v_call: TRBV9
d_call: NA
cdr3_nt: TGTGCCAGCAGCGTAGGAGGGACGAACACCGGGGAGCTGTTTTTT
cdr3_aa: CASSVGGTNTGELFF

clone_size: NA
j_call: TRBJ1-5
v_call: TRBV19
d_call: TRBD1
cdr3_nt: TGTGCCAGCCGGACAGGGGGCAATCAGCCCCAGCATTTT
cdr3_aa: CASRTGGNQPQHF

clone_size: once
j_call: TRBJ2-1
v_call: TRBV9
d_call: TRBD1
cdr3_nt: TGTGCCAGCAGCCCGCATCCGACAGGGCGCGAGCAGTTCTTC
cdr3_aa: CASSPHPTGREQFF

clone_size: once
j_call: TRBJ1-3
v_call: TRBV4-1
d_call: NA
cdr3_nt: TGCGCCAGCAGCCAAGATACATACTCTGGAAACACCATATATTTT
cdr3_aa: CASSQDTYSGNTIYF

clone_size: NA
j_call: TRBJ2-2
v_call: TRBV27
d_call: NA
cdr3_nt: TGTGCCAGCAGTTTATCCTCCAGGGTCACCGGGGAGCTGTTTTTT
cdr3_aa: CASSLSSRVTGELFF

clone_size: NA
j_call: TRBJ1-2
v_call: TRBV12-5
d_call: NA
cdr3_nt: TGTGCTAGTGGTTTGGGTGTAGGGGATGGCTACACCTTC
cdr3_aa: CASGLGVGDGYTF

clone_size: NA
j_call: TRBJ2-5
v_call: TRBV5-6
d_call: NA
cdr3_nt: TGTGCCAGCAGCTTGTTAGGCAGGGCCGGAGAGACCCAGTACTTC
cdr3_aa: CASSLLGRAGETQYF

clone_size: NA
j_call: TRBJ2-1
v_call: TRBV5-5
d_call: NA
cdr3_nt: TGTGCCAGCAGCTTGATTGTGGGAACTAGGGGCAATGAGCAGTTCTTC
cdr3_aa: CASSLIVGTRGNEQFF

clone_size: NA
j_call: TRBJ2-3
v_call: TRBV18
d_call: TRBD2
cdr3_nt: TGTGCCAGCTCACCACTTCCCGGAGTAGCGGGAGCGATTGATACGCAGTATTTT
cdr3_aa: CASSPLPGVAGAIDTQYF

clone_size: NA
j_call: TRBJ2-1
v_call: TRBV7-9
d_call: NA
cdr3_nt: TGTGCCAGCAGCTTAGTATCCCCCCAAGTCAATGAGCAGTTCTTC
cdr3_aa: CASSLVSPQVNEQFF

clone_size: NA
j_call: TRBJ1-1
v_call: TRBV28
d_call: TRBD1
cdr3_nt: TGTGCCAGCAGTTATCCACTCAGGGGGACCACTGAAGCTTTCTTT
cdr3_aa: CASSYPLRGTTEAFF

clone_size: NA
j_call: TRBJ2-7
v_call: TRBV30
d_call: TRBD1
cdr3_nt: TGTGCCTGGAGTAAAGGGGGCCGGGGCGAGCAGTACTTC
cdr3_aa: CAWSKGGRGEQYF

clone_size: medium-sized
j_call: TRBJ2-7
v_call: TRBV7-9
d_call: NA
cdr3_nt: TGTGCCAGCAGCTCCCGGGACATCCACGAGCAGTACTTC
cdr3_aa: CASSSRDIHEQYF

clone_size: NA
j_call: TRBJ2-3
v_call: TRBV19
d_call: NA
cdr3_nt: TGTGCCAGTAGTGGTGGCCTTGGCACAGATACGCAGTATTTT
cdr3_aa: CASSGGLGTDTQYF

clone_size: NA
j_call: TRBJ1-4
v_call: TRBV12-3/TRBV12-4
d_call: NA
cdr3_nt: TGTGCCAGCAGTTCTCGGATTAATGAAAAACTGTTTTTT
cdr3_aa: CASSSRINEKLFF

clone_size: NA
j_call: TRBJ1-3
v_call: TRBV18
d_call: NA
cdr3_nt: TGTGCCAGCTCACCTGTCAGGGGCGCTGGAAACACCATATATTTT
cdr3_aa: CASSPVRGAGNTIYF

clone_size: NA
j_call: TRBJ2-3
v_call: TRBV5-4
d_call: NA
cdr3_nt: TGTGCCAGCAGCTCCCTAGGGGCTAGAGATACGCAGTATTTT
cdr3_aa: CASSSLGARDTQYF

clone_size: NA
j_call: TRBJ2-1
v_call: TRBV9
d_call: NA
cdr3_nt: TGTGCCAGCAGCGTAGCCAAGAATCGAGACACCTCCTACAATGAGCAGTTCTTC
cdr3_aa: CASSVAKNRDTSYNEQFF

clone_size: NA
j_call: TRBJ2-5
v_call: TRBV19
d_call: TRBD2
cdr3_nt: TGTGCCAGTAGTATACGTCTAGCGGGAGGGCAGCGCCAAGAGACCCAGTACTTC
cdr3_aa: CASSIRLAGGQRQETQYF

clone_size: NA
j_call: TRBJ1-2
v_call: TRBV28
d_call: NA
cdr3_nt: TGTGCCAGCAGTCCAAACATGGCCTGGGATGGCTACACCTTC
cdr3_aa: CASSPNMAWDGYTF

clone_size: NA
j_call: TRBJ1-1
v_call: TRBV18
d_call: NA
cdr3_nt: TGTGCCAGCTCACCTAACAGTTGGGGAGACACTGAAGCTTTCTTT
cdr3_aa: CASSPNSWGDTEAFF

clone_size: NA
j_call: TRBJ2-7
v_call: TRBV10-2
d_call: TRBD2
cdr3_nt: TGCGCCAGCAGGGATAGCGGGAGGGGCGACGAGCAGTACTTC
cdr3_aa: CASRDSGRGDEQYF

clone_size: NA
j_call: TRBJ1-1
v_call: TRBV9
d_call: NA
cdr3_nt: TGTGCCAGCATGCGTCCGGGAAACACTGAAGCTTTCTTT
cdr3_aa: CASMRPGNTEAFF

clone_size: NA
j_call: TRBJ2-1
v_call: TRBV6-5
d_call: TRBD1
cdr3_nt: TGTGCCAGCAGGGGACAGGGGAGCTCCTACAATGAGCAGTTCTTC
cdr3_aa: CASRGQGSSYNEQFF

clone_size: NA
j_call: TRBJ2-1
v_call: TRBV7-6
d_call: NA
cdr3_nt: TGTGCCAGCAGCTTAGGATGGGAGCAGTTCTTC
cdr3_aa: CASSLGWEQFF

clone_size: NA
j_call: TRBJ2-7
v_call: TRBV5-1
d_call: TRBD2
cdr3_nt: TGCGCCAGCAGCGGACCGGGACTAGCGGGAGTGACGACCTACGAGCAGTACTTC
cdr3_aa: CASSGPGLAGVTTYEQYF

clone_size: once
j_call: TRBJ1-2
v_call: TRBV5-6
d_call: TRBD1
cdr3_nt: TGTGCCAGCAGCTTTATGACAGGGGTCTCAACTAACTATGGCTACACCTTC
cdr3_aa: CASSFMTGVSTNYGYTF

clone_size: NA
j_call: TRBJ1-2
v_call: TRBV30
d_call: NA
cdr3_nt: TGTGCCTGGAGTAACGAAGGGATCTATGGCTACACCTTC
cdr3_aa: CAWSNEGIYGYTF